This T cell receptor (beta chain) was identified in a study of shared clonotypes between healthy human individuals. For every subset, genomic DNA was evenly distributed across several immunoSEQ plates. Produced via immunoSEQ multiplex PCR; TCRdb's table is partial and in-frame only. Of 600,000 or so clones detected, 95% appear once; the ten largest clones hold 0.11%. Notes on the study in general: Represented diversity, genetic and exposure-history alike, was limited by few donors. The study sampled only blood, and tissue repertoires likely differ.

With regard to this clone: What it binds is not known.

Germline CDR1 and CDR2: MNHNS and SASEGT. The CDR3 consists of 16 residues. V shed 4 bases, J shed 2 bases, and the junction held 10 bases outside the gene matches. Terminally differentiated effector memory CD45RA+ cells were excluded from the naive CD8 cells, which were CD45RO-negative and positively selected for CCR7. Material: naive CD8+ T cells sorted from blood. The TCR comes from a woman aged 30 to 39 in good health. V is TRBV6-1 and J is TRBJ2-7, with TRBD1 matching over 8 bases. The CDR3 loop reads CASSVTGQGWAYEQYF. Written as DNA, the CDR3 is TGTGCCAGCAGTGTAACCGGACAGGGTTGGGCCTACGAGCAGTACTTC.